One sample yielded the 18 T cell receptor beta chains listed below, sequenced in a study of T cells in tumors and immune-related adverse events. Libraries were prepared by immunoSEQ multiplex PCR; TCRdb keeps only in-frame clonotypes and omits some of them. Here the sample spans 20,000 to 25,000 clones, about 93% being singletons. The sample here was lymph node tissue, taken from a patient treated with anti-PD-1 therapy. The receptors shown here come from a female donor with metastatic renal cell carcinoma.

The CDR3 loop is CASSRFDYTTNEKLFF. The CDR3 DNA is TGTGCCAGCTCACGTTTTGATTACACAACTAATGAAAAACTGTTTTTT. The chain joins TRBV18 to TRBJ1-4; unclear D gene. V gave up 4 bases and J gave up 0 bases, with 12 bases separating them. The germline CDR1 and CDR2 sequences are KGHSH and LQKENI. The CDR3 contains 16 residues.

The DNA for the CDR3 is TGTGCCAGCACGGGGGATCCAGGCCAGCCCCAGCATTTT. Translating it yields CASTGDPGQPQHF. The chain is built from TRBV6-5 and TRBJ1-5, with D possibly matching TRBD1 (5 bases). Trimming stripped 7 bases from V and 7 bases from J, with 14 bases between. CDR3 length: 13 amino acids. The germline CDR1 and CDR2 sequences are MNHEY and SVGAGI.

The chain links TRBV14 to TRBJ1-2; D remains ambiguous. Germline assignment: CDR1 SGHDN and CDR2 FVKESK. CDR3 length: 11 amino acids. V was pared by 1 base and J by 8 bases, with 5 bases between. CDR3 in amino acids: CASSQVSGYTF. Here the CDR3 DNA reads TGTGCCAGCAGCCAAGTAAGCGGCTACACCTTC.

This clone has a single count. The J gene is TRBJ2-7, the V gene TRBV19; 9 nucleotides match TRBD2. The junction had 5 bases not matched to a gene; V was cut back by 3 bases and J by 2 bases. CDR1 is LNHDA and CDR2 is SQIVND in the germline V gene (reference sequence). This CDR3 region has 15 residues. The CDR3 reads CASSITLAGPYEQYF. CDR3 sequence (DNA): TGTGCCAGTAGTATTACGCTAGCGGGACCCTACGAGCAGTACTTC.

The chain uses TRBV18 and TRBJ2-7; unclear D gene. The V end was cut by 2 bases, the J end by 0 bases, with 8 bases between. Germline assignment: CDR1 KGHSH and CDR2 LQKENI. The CDR3 is 14 amino acids. The CDR3 protein is CASSPMSSSYEQYF. In nucleotides, the CDR3 is TGTGCCAGCTCACCAATGAGCAGCTCCTACGAGCAGTACTTC.

The chain recombines TRBV5-4 with TRBJ2-3; 7 bases agree with TRBD2. Germline assignment: CDR1 SGHNT and CDR2 YYREEE (reference sequence). This CDR3 has 17 residues. Trimming took 4 bases from V and 1 from J; bases not matched to a gene: 12. The CDR3 DNA follows: TGTGCCAGCAGCGCGTTGACTAGCCCCGGGCGCACAGATACGCAGTATTTT. It translates to CASSALTSPGRTDTQYF.

The gene calls are TRBV19 and TRBJ2-5, with 8 bases aligning to TRBD2. CDR3 size: 13 residues. Germline-derived CDR1 and CDR2 are LNHDA and SQIVND (reference sequence). Trimming took 6 bases from V and 5 from J; bases not matched to a gene: 5. The chain's CDR3 is CASSGGAGETQYF. The CDR3, as DNA: TGTGCCAGTAGCGGGGGGGCTGGGGAGACCCAGTACTTC.

V is TRBV14 and J is TRBJ1-4; the match to TRBD1 covers 9 bases. The CDR3 has 16 residues. V shed 4 bases and J 3 bases; nucleotides not matched to a gene: 6. Germline CDR1 SGHDN, CDR2 FVKESK. CDR3 bases: TGTGCCAGCAGCCGGCTCGGACAGGGGTCTAATGAAAAACTGTTTTTT. Translation gives CASSRLGQGSNEKLFF.

The chain links TRBV5-6 to TRBJ2-3; D gene unclear. The CDR3 contains 12 residues. The V and J ends lost 2 bases and 4 bases respectively, with 5 bases between them. From germline, CDR1 is SGHDT and CDR2 YYEEEE. The CDR3 nucleotides are TGTGCCAGCAGCTTTATCTCAGATACGCAGTATTTT. Its protein product is CASSFISDTQYF.

The chain employs TRBV7-9 and TRBJ2-1; TRBD1 matches 8 bases. This CDR3 is 13 amino acids long. Trimming removed 8 bases from V and 6 bases from J; junction bases left unmatched: 6. Per the germline V gene, CDR1 is SEHNR and CDR2 is FQNEAQ (reference sequence). The CDR3 coding sequence is TGTGCCAGCGCTACCCAGGGGGCCAATGAGCAGTTCTTC. This gives the protein CASATQGANEQFF.

V and J are TRBV19 and TRBJ1-3; no definite D call. V lost 3 bases and J 0 bases, leaving 9 bases between the germline ends. Germline CDR1 is LNHDA and CDR2 is SQIVND (reference sequence). The CDR3 runs to 15 residues. As DNA, the CDR3 is TGTGCCAGTAGTATCGAGGGATACTCTGGAAACACCATATATTTT. Amino acid sequence: CASSIEGYSGNTIYF.

The rearrangement uses TRBV21-1 and TRBJ1-2; the table's D call, TRBD1, has no DNA check behind it. TRBV21-1 is termed a pseudogene. The CDR3 runs to 13 residues. The CDR3 DNA follows: TGTGCCAGCAGCGGTAGGGGATCTTCTGGCTACACCTTC. This codes for CASSGRGSSGYTF.

J is TRBJ2-7 and V is TRBV7-9, with unresolved D. There are 12 residues in the CDR3. CDR1 is SEHNR and CDR2 is FQNEAQ in the germline V gene (reference sequence). V lost 1 base to trimming and J lost 6 bases, with 7 bases between them. The CDR3 sequence: CASSLGSGEQYF. The CDR3 DNA sequence: TGTGCCAGCAGCTTAGGGAGTGGCGAGCAGTACTTC.

V is TRBV5-6 and J is TRBJ2-7, with D unclear. The germline V gene has CDR1 SGHDT and CDR2 YYEEEE. The length of the CDR3 is 16 residues. V was cut by 0 bases and J by 6 bases, with 19 bases left in between. DNA for the CDR3: TGTGCCAGCAGCTTGGAATTTAGGTCCCGGCCGGGCGAGCAGTACTTC. Amino acids: CASSLEFRSRPGEQYF.

The chain has TRBV2 and TRBJ2-3; perhaps TRBD1 as D (5 bases). This CDR3 region has 13 residues. V gave up 5 bases and J gave up 10 bases, with 16 bases separating them. Germline lookup yields CDR1 SNHLY and CDR2 FYNNEI. CDR3 nucleotide sequence: TGTGCCAGCAGTAAGGACACCCGGAGACCGCAGTATTTT. This encodes CASSKDTRRPQYF.

A few counts support this clone. The chain recombines TRBV7-6 with TRBJ2-5; 9 bases are a match to TRBD1. This CDR3 has 14 amino acids. Germline V gene sequence: CDR1 SGHVS, CDR2 FNYEAQ. Trimming took 3 bases from V and 3 from J; bases not matched to a gene: 2. CDR3 DNA sequence: TGTGCCAGCAGCTTGGGACAGGGTAAAGAGACCCAGTACTTC. As protein: CASSLGQGKETQYF.

On this clone itself: At one end, the junction sequence differs from germline, possibly due to a read error. The chain combines TRBV6-1 with TRBJ1-2; no firm D call. Germline-derived CDR1 and CDR2 are MNHNS and SASEGT. CDR3 length: 12 residues. CDR3 amino acids: CASREGMVGYTF. Written as DNA, the CDR3 is TGTGCCAGCAGAGAAGGAATGGTTGGCTACACCTTC.

This chain links TRBV10-3 with TRBJ2-7, with TRBD1 identical over 7 bases. The CDR3 covers 12 residues. Looked up from germline, CDR1 is ENHRY and CDR2 is SYGVKD. V trimming: 10 bases; J trimming: 2 bases; junction bases outside the gene matches: 5. The CDR3 here is CATRTGPYEQYF. The DNA of the CDR3 is TGTGCCACTCGGACAGGTCCCTACGAGCAGTACTTC.